This T cell receptor (beta chain) was sequenced in a study of human T cells and chemical hapten exposure. The CDR3 is 14 residues long. Between the trimmed V and J ends, which lost 7 bases and 7 bases, there was a span of 14 bases. Time point reported: healthy volunteer bleed at 2 weeks. The authors' total RNA extraction used unfractionated whole blood. At least ten counts were recorded for this clonotype. Its antigen is unidentified. The study's findings and limits: DPC sensitization produced no change in TCRs with frequency above 1 in 1000.

The study's library attached unique molecular identifiers to single cDNA molecules. TCRdb recomputed calls from the RACE reads with MiXCR, one row per CDR3 protein. The sample consists of around 130,000 distinct CDR3 sequences, about 9% of them appearing once. Specimen: whole blood. The sequence was obtained from a male donor in good health. Some clones in this sample may be carry-over from other donors' samples. V usage is TRBV12-3 or TRBV12-4 and J usage is TRBJ1-6; D might be TRBD1 (6 bases). CDR3 loop: CASTLGQRNSPLHF. The CDR3 DNA is TGTGCCAGCACCCTAGGACAGCGAAATTCACCCCTCCACTTT.